The 8 T cell receptor beta chains presented below share a single source sample, sequenced in a study of PD-L1 blockade in urothelial cancer. Produced via immunoSEQ multiplex PCR; TCRdb's table is partial and in-frame only. The sample consists of under 35,000 clones, 80% to 90% of them appearing once. The specimen comprised PBMCs, sampled around atezolizumab (anti-PD-L1) treatment. The receptors originated from a man aged 50-59 years with urothelial cancer.

The rearrangement joins TRBV6-6 to TRBJ2-1; 8 bases map to TRBD1. V was pared by 5 bases and J by 4 bases, with 4 bases of the junction left unmatched. CDR3 length: 14 residues. In germline, CDR1 is MNHNY, CDR2 SVGAGI (reference sequence). The CDR3 spells CASSPGGAYNEQFF. The CDR3 region has the DNA TGTGCCAGCAGTCCAGGGGGCGCGTACAATGAGCAGTTCTTC.

The chain combines TRBV28 with TRBJ2-3; TRBD1 is a possible D gene (5 bases). Germline CDR1 is MDHEN and CDR2 is SYDVKM. CDR3 length: 14 residues. V was clipped by 5 bases and J by 1 base, with 10 bases between them. The CDR3: CASSPDIGTDTQYF. CDR3 in DNA: TGTGCCAGCAGTCCGGACATAGGCACAGATACGCAGTATTTT. The full variable domain, in which reference TRBV28 and TRBJ2-3 provide the parts outside the CDR3, is DVKVTQSSRYLVKRTGEKVFLECVQDMDHENMFWYRQDPGLGLRLIYFSYDVKMKEKGDIPEGYSVSREKKERFSLILESASTNQTSMYLCASSPDIGTDTQYFGPGTRLTVL.

The gene calls are TRBV6-6 and TRBJ2-7, with D tentatively TRBD1 (6 bases). Germline V gene data show CDR1 as MNHNY and CDR2 as SVGAGI (reference sequence). Between the trimmed V and J ends, which lost 6 bases and 3 bases, there was a span of 15 bases. This CDR3 is 14 amino acids long. DNA of the CDR3: TGTGCCAGCAGATCCGGGACACTGCGCTACGAGCAGTACTTC. Amino acids: CASRSGTLRYEQYF.

The chain joins TRBV18 to TRBJ2-3, with TRBD2 as a possible D gene (5 bases). Germline V lookup: CDR1 KGHSH, CDR2 LQKENI. The CDR3 contains 16 residues. Trimming left V 3 bases short and J 3 bases short, with 16 bases between. CDR3 region: CASSPRASQATDTQYF. The CDR3 coding sequence is TGTGCCAGCTCACCTAGGGCTAGCCAGGCAACAGATACGCAGTATTTT.

This rearrangement joins TRBV10-1 to TRBJ2-1, with 9 nucleotides matching TRBD2. CDR3 length: 13 residues. CDR1 is WNHNN and CDR2 is SYGVQD in the germline V gene (reference sequence). V shed 6 bases, J shed 13 bases, and the junction held 10 bases outside the gene matches. The DNA for the CDR3 is TGCGCCAGCAGCGCGACTAGCGGCCTCACACAGTTCTTC. Its protein product is CASSATSGLTQFF.

This chain connects TRBV29-1 to TRBJ1-2; 10 bases match TRBD1. The CDR3 is made up of 14 amino acids. Per the germline V gene, CDR1 is SQVTM and CDR2 is ANQGSEA. The J segment lost 7 bases and the V segment lost 4 bases, leaving 9 bases of the junction unmatched. The DNA for the CDR3 is TGCAGCGTTGCTGGGGACAGGGGTAGCGGTGGCTACACCTTC. Protein product: CSVAGDRGSGGYTF.

The chain recombines TRBV6-5 with TRBJ2-3, with 11 bases lining up with TRBD2. Trimming cost V 6 bases and J 3 bases; bases outside gene matches: 5. Germline CDR1 is MNHEY and CDR2 is SVGAGI. The CDR3 runs to 15 residues. The CDR3 DNA reads TGTGCCAGCAGAACAACTAGCGGGAGAACAGATACGCAGTATTTT. Protein sequence: CASRTTSGRTDTQYF.

The J gene is TRBJ1-2, the V gene TRBV19, with TRBD1 identical over 8 bases. In germline, CDR1 is LNHDA, CDR2 SQIVND (reference sequence). V lost 4 bases to trimming and J lost 5 bases; unmatched junction nucleotides: 15. The CDR3 covers 17 residues. CDR3 in amino acids: CASSTPRTGLSRYGYTF. Here the CDR3 DNA reads TGTGCCAGTAGTACCCCTCGGACAGGGTTGTCCCGATATGGCTACACCTTC.